This entry features one T cell receptor beta chain sequence. Germline CDR1 ENHRY, CDR2 SYGVKD. This CDR3 is 15 amino acids long. V lost 2 bases, J lost 3 bases, and 8 bases lay in between. The sample comes from a study of blood T cell repertoires in COVID-19. About the study: Specimens from acute and convalescent COVID-19 originated in the United States, Italy and Spain.

In the study's own analysis: Amplification of reference gene primers was used by the study to estimate nucleated cell counts. TCRdb's table, derived via immunoSEQ multiplex PCR, lists solely in-frame clones and lacks some. That table gives V, J and clone size, and the DNA gave D and trimming. In the table there are roughly 500,000 clones, roughly 88% of which are singletons. The participants were between about 18 and 90 years old and came from roughly 25 US areas. Material: PBMCs or T cells enriched from blood (not recorded which). The chain joins TRBV10-3 to TRBJ2-6, with a weak D call TRBD1 (6 bases). This sequence was found in a woman aged 40 to 50 who had recovered from COVID-19. CDR3 in amino acids: CAISEQGRGANVLTF. The CDR3 DNA is TGTGCCATCAGTGAGCAGGGGCGTGGGGCCAACGTCCTGACTTTC.